A single sample gave rise to the 19 T cell receptor beta chains below, sequenced in a study of a mutant IDH1 vaccine in newly diagnosed glioma. Measured with immunoSEQ multiplex PCR; TCRdb has only the in-frame clones, and not every one. The sample gives 95,000 to 100,000 clones, 80% to 90% of which show up once; approximately 0.58% is in the top ten. Stated time point: baseline, week 1 (first vaccination visit). Treatment of the sample: pre-vaccination baseline after standard-of-care therapy. The sample in question was PBMCs, obtained from a glioma patient treated with radiotherapy, temozolomide or both. The receptors were sampled from a woman in her fifties or sixties with glioma.

The V call is TRBV2, the J call TRBJ1-2, with D perhaps matching TRBD1 (6 bases). V lost 5 bases to trimming and J lost 2 bases, with 9 bases between them. Germline V gene sequence: CDR1 SNHLY, CDR2 FYNNEI. There are 13 residues in the CDR3. The DNA for the CDR3 is TGTGCCAGCAGTTCAGGGGAGAACTATGGCTACACCTTC. Translation gives CASSSGENYGYTF.

V usage is TRBV28 and J usage is TRBJ1-1; no definite D call. CDR3 length equals 13 residues. CDR1 is MDHEN, CDR2 SYDVKM, per germline. Deletions cut 5 bases from V and 0 bases from J, with 7 bases between. The CDR3 region has the DNA TGTGCCAGCAGTCACGAGATGAACACTGAAGCTTTCTTT. Translating it yields CASSHEMNTEAFF.

The J gene is TRBJ2-2, the V gene TRBV5-1; perhaps TRBD2 as D (6 bases). Per the germline V gene, CDR1 is SGHRS and CDR2 is YFSETQ. The CDR3 runs to 14 residues. V was pared by 4 bases and J by 7 bases, with 14 bases between. CDR3 loop: CASSPGGGNGELFF. The CDR3, as DNA: TGCGCCAGCAGCCCCGGAGGCGGGAACGGGGAGCTGTTTTTT.

V and J are TRBV28 and TRBJ1-2; TRBD1 matches 9 bases. Trimming cost V 6 bases and J 8 bases; bases outside gene matches: 16. This CDR3 contains 16 residues. Germline loops: CDR1 MDHEN, CDR2 SYDVKM. CDR3 nucleotide sequence: TGTGCCAGCAGAACAAGACGCGGGACAGGGTATTGGGGCTACACCTTC. This sequence encodes CASRTRRGTGYWGYTF.

The V and J genes are TRBV30 and TRBJ2-1; D remains ambiguous. Trimming removed 0 bases from V and 14 bases from J, with 17 bases in between. Germline CDR1 GTSNPN, CDR2 SVGIG (reference sequence). The CDR3 sequence is 13 residues long. The CDR3 DNA reads as TGTGCCTGGAGTGTAAATTCGCAACGAGAGAAGTTCTTC. It specifies CAWSVNSQREKFF.

V is TRBV28 and J is TRBJ2-2, with 12 bases identical to TRBD2. CDR1 MDHEN and CDR2 SYDVKM come from the germline V gene. The CDR3 contains 18 residues. V dropped 2 bases and J dropped 1; count of bases not matched to a gene: 5. The CDR3 DNA is TGTGCCAGCAGTTTACGCCAACTAGCGGGAGGGAACACCGGGGAGCTGTTTTTT. This translates into CASSLRQLAGGNTGELFF.

V is TRBV18 and J is TRBJ2-4, with D possibly being TRBD1 (6 bases). The CDR3 consists of 17 residues. V was pared by 2 bases and J by 8 bases, with 22 bases between. Germline CDR1 and CDR2: KGHSH and LQKENI. For the CDR3, the DNA is TGTGCCAGCTCACCAACCTACGGACAGCGGACCGGAGACATTCAGTACTTC. It encodes CASSPTYGQRTGDIQYF.

The genes are TRBV7-6 and TRBJ2-1; 15 nucleotides align to TRBD2. The trim removed 4 bases at V and 7 bases at J, leaving 8 bases unmatched. The germline gives CDR1 SGHVS, CDR2 FNYEAQ. This CDR3 is built from 17 residues. The CDR3 is CASSYGTSGRLGNEQFF. The CDR3, as DNA: TGTGCCAGCAGCTACGGGACTAGCGGGAGGCTGGGAAATGAGCAGTTCTTC.

The rearrangement uses TRBV6-5 and TRBJ2-7, with TRBD2 identical over 10 bases. Trimming at V came to 0 bases and at J to 2 bases, leaving 1 base not matched to a gene. Germline V lookup: CDR1 MNHEY, CDR2 SVGAGI. CDR3 size: 15 residues. CDR3 in amino acids: CASSYSSGRAYEQYF. The DNA of the CDR3 is TGTGCCAGCAGTTACTCCAGCGGGAGGGCCTACGAGCAGTACTTC.

Regarding this clone: One end of the junction is discordant with germline, which a read error may explain. The chain recombines TRBV7-7 with TRBJ2-5; D is possibly TRBD2 (6 bases). CDR1 SSHAT and CDR2 FNYEAQ come from the germline V gene (reference sequence). This CDR3 is 15 amino acids long. CDR3 DNA sequence: TGTGCTAGCAGCGCCCAGGGAGGTCTCCAAGAGACCCAGTACTTC. This sequence encodes CASSAQGGLQETQYF.

This clone appeared a few times. The same CDR3 also results from other DNA sequences found in this sample. DNA for the CDR3: TGTGCCAGCAGTTACAGCATGAACACTGAAGCTTTCTTT. This gives the protein CASSYSMNTEAFF. The rearrangement joins TRBV6-5 to TRBJ1-1, with D uncertain. Trimming cost V 2 bases and J 0 bases, with 4 bases left between them. CDR1 and CDR2 from the germline V gene are MNHEY and SVGAGI. The CDR3 runs to 13 residues.

The chain employs TRBV7-9 and TRBJ2-6; tentatively, D is TRBD1 (6 bases). The ends were cut back, 5 bases at V and 4 bases at J, with 12 bases in the middle. CDR3 size: 15 residues. Germline V gene data show CDR1 as SEHNR and CDR2 as FQNEAQ (reference sequence). The CDR3 bases are TGTGCCAGCAGCCCTGGACAGTACGGGGCCAACGTCCTGACTTTC. Translating gives CASSPGQYGANVLTF. Full variable domain (outside the CDR3, taken from reference TRBV7-9 and TRBJ2-6): DTGVSQNPRHKITKRGQNVTFRCDPISEHNRLYWYRQTLGQGPEFLTYFQNEAQLEKSRLLSDRFSAERPKGSFSTLEIQRTEQGDSAMYLCASSPGQYGANVLTFGAGSRLTVL.

This clone has just one count. V and J are TRBV28 and TRBJ2-7, with TRBD1 matching over 12 bases. Germline V lookup: CDR1 MDHEN, CDR2 SYDVKM. V lost 7 bases and J lost 3; bases outside the gene matches: 7. The CDR3 runs 15 residues. CDR3 nucleotides: TGTGCCAGCATCCCCGGGACAGGGGGCTTCTACGAGCAGTACTTC. Translating it yields CASIPGTGGFYEQYF.

The chain uses TRBV6-5 and TRBJ1-1; D is undetermined. CDR3 length equals 15 residues. The V gene's germline CDR1 is MNHEY and CDR2 SVGAGI. Trimming cost V 2 bases and J 6 bases, with 16 bases left between them. CDR3: CASSYRKRQTAEAFF. DNA of the CDR3: TGTGCCAGCAGTTACAGAAAGCGGCAGACCGCTGAAGCTTTCTTT.

This chain uses TRBV5-6 with TRBJ2-2, with D possibly matching TRBD1 (6 bases). Germline-derived CDR1 and CDR2 are SGHDT and YYEEEE. CDR3 length equals 16 residues. V lost 4 bases and J 2 bases, leaving 15 bases between the germline ends. The CDR3 nucleotides read TGTGCCAGCAGCATACACAGGGTTAGAAACACCGGGGAGCTGTTTTTT. This gives the protein CASSIHRVRNTGELFF.

The chain is built from TRBV18 and TRBJ1-3; D gene uncertain. This CDR3 is 16 amino acids long. Trimming shortened V by 0 bases and J by 2 bases, and 11 bases separated the two germline ends. Germline V gives CDR1 KGHSH, CDR2 LQKENI. CDR3 protein: CASSPPQRITGNTIYF. In DNA, the CDR3 is TGTGCCAGCTCACCACCTCAGAGAATAACTGGAAACACCATATATTTT.

This chain links TRBV19 with TRBJ2-7; perhaps TRBD1 as D (6 bases). The CDR3 runs 14 residues. The germline gives CDR1 LNHDA, CDR2 SQIVND (reference sequence). V was trimmed by 4 bases and J by 2 bases, leaving 12 bases between them. DNA for the CDR3: TGTGCCAGTAGTAACCGGGACACCACCTACGAGCAGTACTTC. It codes for CASSNRDTTYEQYF.

This clone was picked up one time. The genes are TRBV7-6 and TRBJ1-1, with a tentative D call TRBD1 (6 bases). V was trimmed by 3 bases and J by 4 bases, leaving 12 bases between them. CDR1 SGHVS and CDR2 FNYEAQ come from the germline V gene. CDR3 length: 14 residues. The CDR3 loop is CASSLGGFSTEAFF. The CDR3 bases are TGTGCCAGCAGCTTGGGGGGCTTCAGCACTGAAGCTTTCTTT.

This clone is a singleton in its sample. V and J are TRBV5-6 and TRBJ1-2; TRBD1 is a possible D gene (5 bases). The CDR3 spans 15 residues. CDR1 is SGHDT and CDR2 is YYEEEE in the germline V gene. Trimming cost V 1 base and J 6 bases, with 16 bases left between them. The CDR3 here is CASSLLQGVMNGYTF. CDR3 DNA sequence: TGTGCCAGCAGCTTGCTGCAGGGCGTTATGAATGGCTACACCTTC.